This TCR beta chain was sequenced for a study of T cells in Graves' hyperthyroidism and ophthalmopathy. Broader study findings: Within blood appeared most thyroid clonotypes that had expanded above 0.001.

The CDR3 spans 14 residues. The germline CDR1 and CDR2 sequences are SGHDN and FVKESK. Trimming stripped 8 bases from V and 1 base from J, with 11 bases between. Concerning this clonotype: No antigen is known for it.

In patients aged 18 to 65, hyperthyroidism was newly diagnosed, with duration under 2 months. Not enrolled were patients with uncontrolled infection, other autoimmune disease, pregnancy or lactation. Using RNA transcripts as the source, TCR beta CDR3 regions were amplified. An initial round of RT-PCR targeting the TCR CDR3 relied on the HTBI primer set. TCRdb passed the multiplex PCR reads through MiXCR, listing each CDR3 protein once. The sample includes approximately 480,000 distinct CDR3 sequences, about 20% of them seen just once. The sequence derives from a man in his late teens or twenties with Graves' hyperthyroidism. The sequenced sample consisted of blood. The rearrangement links TRBV14 to TRBJ2-2; D might be TRBD2 (6 bases). The CDR3 here is CASRRRGNTGELFF. Written as DNA, the CDR3 is TGTGCCAGCCGCCGGCGGGGGAACACCGGGGAGCTGTTTTTT.